Sequencing of this TCR beta chain was carried out in a study of cytomegalovirus exposure and HLA in healthy donors. With respect to this clone: Antigen unknown.

PCR involved 60 Vbeta and 13 Jbeta primers. TCRdb keeps only in-frame clones here, not all; method: immunoSEQ multiplex PCR. The sample holds about 150,000 clones; around three quarters are singletons and the top ten take 1.5% to 2%. Overall study findings and caveats: Several V segments, TRBV6-2 and TRBV6-3 among them, could not be told apart and were dropped.

V lost 6 bases and J lost 3; bases outside the gene matches: 11. This CDR3 region has 15 residues. Looked up from germline, CDR1 is MDHEN and CDR2 is SYDVKM. This sequence was found in a man in his forties in good health and CMV-seronegative. The chain is built from TRBV28 and TRBJ2-7, with 7 bases fitting TRBD1. Sample: PBMCs. CDR3 protein: CASSEGQSDFYEQYF. The CDR3 nucleotides are TGTGCCAGCAGCGAGGGACAGTCAGATTTCTACGAGCAGTACTTC.